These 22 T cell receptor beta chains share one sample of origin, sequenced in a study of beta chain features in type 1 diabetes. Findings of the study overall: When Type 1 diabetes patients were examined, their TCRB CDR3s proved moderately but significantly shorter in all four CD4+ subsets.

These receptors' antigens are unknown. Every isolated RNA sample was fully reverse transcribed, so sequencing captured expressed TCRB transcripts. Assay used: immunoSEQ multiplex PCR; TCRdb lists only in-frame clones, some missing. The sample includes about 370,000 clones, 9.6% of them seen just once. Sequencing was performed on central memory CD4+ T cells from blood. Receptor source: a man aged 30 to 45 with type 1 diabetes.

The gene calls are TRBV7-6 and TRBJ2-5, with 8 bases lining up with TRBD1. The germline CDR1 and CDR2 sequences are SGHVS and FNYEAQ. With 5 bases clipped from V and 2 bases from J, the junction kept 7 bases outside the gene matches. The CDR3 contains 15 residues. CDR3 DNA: TGTGCCAGCAGCCTACAGGGGGTTCCACAAGAGACCCAGTACTTC. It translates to CASSLQGVPQETQYF.

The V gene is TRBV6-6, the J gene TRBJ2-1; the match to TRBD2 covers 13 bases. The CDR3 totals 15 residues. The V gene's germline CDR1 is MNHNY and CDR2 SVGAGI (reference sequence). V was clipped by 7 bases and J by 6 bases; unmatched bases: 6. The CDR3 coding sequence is TGTGCCAGCAACAGACTAGCGGGGGGAAGCAATGAGCAGTTCTTC. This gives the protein CASNRLAGGSNEQFF.

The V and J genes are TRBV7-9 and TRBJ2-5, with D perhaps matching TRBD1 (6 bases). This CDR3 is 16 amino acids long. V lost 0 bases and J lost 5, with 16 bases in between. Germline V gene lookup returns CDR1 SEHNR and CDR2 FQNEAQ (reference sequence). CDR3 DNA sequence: TGTGCCAGCAGCTTAGCTTCGTGGACAGCAGTGGAGACCCAGTACTTC. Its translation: CASSLASWTAVETQYF.

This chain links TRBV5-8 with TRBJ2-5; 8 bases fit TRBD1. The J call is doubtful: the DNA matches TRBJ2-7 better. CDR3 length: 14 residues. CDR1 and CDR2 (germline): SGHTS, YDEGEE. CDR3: CASSRRDRIGEQYF. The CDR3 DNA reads TGTGCCAGCAGCCGCCGGGACAGGATAGGCGAGCAGTACTTC.

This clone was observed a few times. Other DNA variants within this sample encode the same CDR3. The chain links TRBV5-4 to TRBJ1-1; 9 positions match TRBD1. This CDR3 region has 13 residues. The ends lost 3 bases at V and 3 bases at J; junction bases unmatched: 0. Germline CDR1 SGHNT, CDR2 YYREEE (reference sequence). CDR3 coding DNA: TGTGCCAGCAGCTGGGACAGGGACACTGAAGCTTTCTTT. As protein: CASSWDRDTEAFF.

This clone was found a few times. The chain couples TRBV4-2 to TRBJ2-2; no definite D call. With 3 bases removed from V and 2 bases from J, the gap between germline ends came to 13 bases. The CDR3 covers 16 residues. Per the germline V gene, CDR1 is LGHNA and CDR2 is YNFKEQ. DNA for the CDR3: TGTGCCAGCAGCCATAGAGCTGGGGATAACACCGGGGAGCTGTTTTTT. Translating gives CASSHRAGDNTGELFF.

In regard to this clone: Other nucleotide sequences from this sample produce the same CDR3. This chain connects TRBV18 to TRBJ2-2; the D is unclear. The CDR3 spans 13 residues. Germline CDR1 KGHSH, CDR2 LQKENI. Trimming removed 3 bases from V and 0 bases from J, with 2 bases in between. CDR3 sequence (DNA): TGTGCCAGCTCACCGCCGAACACCGGGGAGCTGTTTTTT. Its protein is CASSPPNTGELFF.

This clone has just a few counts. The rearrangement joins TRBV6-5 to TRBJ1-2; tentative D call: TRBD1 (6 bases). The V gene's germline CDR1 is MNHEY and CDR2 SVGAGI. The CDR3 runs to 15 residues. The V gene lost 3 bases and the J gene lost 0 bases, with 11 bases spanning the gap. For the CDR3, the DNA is TGTGCCAGCAGTTATACAGGGACCGCTAACTATGGCTACACCTTC. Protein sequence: CASSYTGTANYGYTF.

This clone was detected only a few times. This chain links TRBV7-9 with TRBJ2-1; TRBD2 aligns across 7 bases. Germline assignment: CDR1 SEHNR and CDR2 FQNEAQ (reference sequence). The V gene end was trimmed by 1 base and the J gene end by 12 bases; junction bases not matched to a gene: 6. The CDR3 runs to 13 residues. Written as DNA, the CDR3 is TGTGCCAGCAGCTTAGTTCGTGCGGGAGTGCAGTTCTTC. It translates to CASSLVRAGVQFF. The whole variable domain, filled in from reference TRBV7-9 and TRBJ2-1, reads DTGVSQNPRHKITKRGQNVTFRCDPISEHNRLYWYRQTLGQGPEFLTYFQNEAQLEKSRLLSDRFSAERPKGSFSTLEIQRTEQGDSAMYLCASSLVRAGVQFFGPGTRLTVL.

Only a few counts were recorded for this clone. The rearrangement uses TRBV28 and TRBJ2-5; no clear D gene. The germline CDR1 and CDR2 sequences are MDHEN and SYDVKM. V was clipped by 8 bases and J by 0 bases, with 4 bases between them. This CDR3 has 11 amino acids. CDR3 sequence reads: CASGNQETQYF. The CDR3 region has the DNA TGTGCCAGCGGGAACCAAGAGACCCAGTACTTC. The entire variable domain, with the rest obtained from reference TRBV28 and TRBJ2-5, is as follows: DVKVTQSSRYLVKRTGEKVFLECVQDMDHENMFWYRQDPGLGLRLIYFSYDVKMKEKGDIPEGYSVSREKKERFSLILESASTNQTSMYLCASGNQETQYFGPGTRLLVL.

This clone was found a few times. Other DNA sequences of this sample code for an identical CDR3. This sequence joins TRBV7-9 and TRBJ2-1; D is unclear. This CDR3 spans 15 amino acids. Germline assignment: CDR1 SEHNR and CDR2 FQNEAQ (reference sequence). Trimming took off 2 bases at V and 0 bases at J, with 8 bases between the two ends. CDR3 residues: CASSLSGSSYNEQFF. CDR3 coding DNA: TGTGCCAGCAGCTTATCTGGAAGCTCCTACAATGAGCAGTTCTTC.

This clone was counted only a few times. The CDR3: CASSFDRVSEQYF. The CDR3 DNA reads TGTGCCAGCAGTTTTGACAGGGTTAGCGAGCAGTACTTC. The chain couples TRBV6-6 to TRBJ2-7; 7 nucleotides match TRBD1. In germline, CDR1 is MNHNY, CDR2 SVGAGI (reference sequence). V shed 4 bases and J 6 bases; nucleotides not matched to a gene: 6. There are 13 residues in the CDR3.

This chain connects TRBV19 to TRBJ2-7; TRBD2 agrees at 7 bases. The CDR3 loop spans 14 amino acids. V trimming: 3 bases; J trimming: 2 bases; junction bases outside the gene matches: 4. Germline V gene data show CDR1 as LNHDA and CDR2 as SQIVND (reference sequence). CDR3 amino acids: CASSMDGTTYEQYF. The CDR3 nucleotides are TGTGCCAGTAGTATGGACGGGACTACCTACGAGCAGTACTTC.

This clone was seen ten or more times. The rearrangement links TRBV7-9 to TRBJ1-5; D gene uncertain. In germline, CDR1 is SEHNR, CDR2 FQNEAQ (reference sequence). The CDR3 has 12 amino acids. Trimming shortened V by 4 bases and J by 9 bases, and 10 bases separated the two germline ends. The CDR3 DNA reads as TGTGCCAGCAGCTCATCAGAGCTGCCCCAGCATTTT. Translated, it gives CASSSSELPQHF.

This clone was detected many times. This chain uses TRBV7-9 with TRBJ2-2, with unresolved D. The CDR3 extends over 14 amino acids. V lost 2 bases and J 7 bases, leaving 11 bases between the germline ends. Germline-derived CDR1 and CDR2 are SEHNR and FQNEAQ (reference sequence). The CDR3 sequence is CASSLTPSGGELFF. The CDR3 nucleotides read TGTGCCAGCAGCTTAACCCCAAGTGGCGGGGAGCTGTTTTTT.

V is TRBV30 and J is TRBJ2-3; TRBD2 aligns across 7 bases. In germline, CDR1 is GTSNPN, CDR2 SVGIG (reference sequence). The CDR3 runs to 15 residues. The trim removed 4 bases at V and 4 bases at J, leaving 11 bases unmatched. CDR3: CAWKGTINSPDTQYF. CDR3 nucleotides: TGTGCCTGGAAAGGGACTATCAATTCCCCAGATACGCAGTATTTT.

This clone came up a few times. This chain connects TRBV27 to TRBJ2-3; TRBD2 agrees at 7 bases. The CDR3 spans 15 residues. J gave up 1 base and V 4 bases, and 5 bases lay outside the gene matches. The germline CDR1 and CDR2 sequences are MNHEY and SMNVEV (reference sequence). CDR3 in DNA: TGTGCCAGCAGTTCCCCTAGCGGAGGCACAGATACGCAGTATTTT. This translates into CASSSPSGGTDTQYF.

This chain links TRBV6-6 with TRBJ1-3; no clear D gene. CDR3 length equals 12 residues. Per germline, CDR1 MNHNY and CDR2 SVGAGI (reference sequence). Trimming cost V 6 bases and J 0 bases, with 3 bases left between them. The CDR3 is CASRNSGNTIYF. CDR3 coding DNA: TGTGCCAGCAGGAACTCTGGAAACACCATATATTTT.

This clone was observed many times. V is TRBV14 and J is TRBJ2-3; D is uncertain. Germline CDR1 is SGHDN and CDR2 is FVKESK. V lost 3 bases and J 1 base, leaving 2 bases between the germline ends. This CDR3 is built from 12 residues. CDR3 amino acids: CASSHRTDTQYF. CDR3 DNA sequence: TGTGCCAGCAGCCACCGCACAGATACGCAGTATTTT.

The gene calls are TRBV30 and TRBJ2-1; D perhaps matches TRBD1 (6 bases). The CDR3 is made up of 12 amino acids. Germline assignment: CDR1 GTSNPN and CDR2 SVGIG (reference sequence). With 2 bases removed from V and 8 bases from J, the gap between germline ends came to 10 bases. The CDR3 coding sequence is TGTGCCTGGAGTCGGGACACCCATGAGCAGTTCTTC. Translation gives CAWSRDTHEQFF.

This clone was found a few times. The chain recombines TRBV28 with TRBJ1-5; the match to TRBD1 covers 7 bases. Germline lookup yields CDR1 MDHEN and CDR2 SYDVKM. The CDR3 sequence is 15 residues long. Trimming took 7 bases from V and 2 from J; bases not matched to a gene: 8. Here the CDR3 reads CASTVTGDGNQPQHF. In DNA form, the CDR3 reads TGTGCCAGCACCGTAACAGGGGACGGCAATCAGCCCCAGCATTTT.

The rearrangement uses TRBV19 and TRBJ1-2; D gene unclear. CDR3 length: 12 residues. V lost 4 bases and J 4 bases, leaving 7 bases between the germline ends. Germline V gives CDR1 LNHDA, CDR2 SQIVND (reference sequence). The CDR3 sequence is CASSKAGYGYTF. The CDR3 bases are TGTGCCAGTAGTAAGGCTGGCTATGGCTACACCTTC.